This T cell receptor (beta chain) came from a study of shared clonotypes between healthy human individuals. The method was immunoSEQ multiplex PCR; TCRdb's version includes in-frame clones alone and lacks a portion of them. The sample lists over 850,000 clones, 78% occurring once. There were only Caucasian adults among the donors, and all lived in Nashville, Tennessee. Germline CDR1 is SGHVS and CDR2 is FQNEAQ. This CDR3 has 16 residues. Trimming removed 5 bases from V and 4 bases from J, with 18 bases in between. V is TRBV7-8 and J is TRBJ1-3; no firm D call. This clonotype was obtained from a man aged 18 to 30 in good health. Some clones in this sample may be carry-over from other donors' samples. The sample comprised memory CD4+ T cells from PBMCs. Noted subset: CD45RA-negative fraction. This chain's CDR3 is CASSNARSLQGNTIYF. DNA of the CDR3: TGTGCCAGCAGCAACGCCCGTTCTCTCCAGGGAAACACCATATATTTT.